Below, 23 T cell receptor beta chains from the same sample are listed, as sequenced in a study of graft-versus-host responses after intestinal transplantation. The assay was immunoSEQ multiplex PCR, and TCRdb's table has in-frame clones only and misses some. The table has roughly 5,200 clones, just over 25% seen once. Here the sequenced sample was alloreactive CD4+ T cells from a mixed lymphocyte reaction culture, taken before transplantation. Subset reported: CFSE-low proliferating T cells sorted from approximately six-day pre-transplant mixed lymphocyte reaction (GvH or HvG direction). These receptors originate from a human patient who was an organ donor for intestinal transplantation.

The V gene is TRBV25-1, the J gene TRBJ2-3; 7 positions agree with TRBD2. The CDR3 is made up of 14 amino acids. Germline loops: CDR1 MGHDK, CDR2 SYGVNS. J was trimmed by 3 bases and V by 1 base; bases with no gene match: 1. The CDR3 is CASSEWGGTDTQYF. In nucleotides, the CDR3 is TGTGCCAGCAGTGAATGGGGGGGTACAGATACGCAGTATTTT.

This clone turned up a few times. The chain employs TRBV2 and TRBJ1-5, with TRBD1 matching 8 bases. The V gene end was trimmed by 4 bases and the J gene end by 3 bases; junction bases not matched to a gene: 2. CDR1 is SNHLY and CDR2 is FYNNEI in the germline V gene. CDR3 size: 14 residues. The CDR3 loop reads CASSVDRVNQPQHF. CDR3 nucleotides: TGTGCCAGCAGTGTGGACAGGGTCAATCAGCCCCAGCATTTT.

This clone appeared a few times. The V gene is TRBV20-1, the J gene TRBJ2-5, with a possible D match to TRBD1 (5 bases). Per the germline V gene, CDR1 is DFQATT and CDR2 is SNEGSKA (reference sequence). The CDR3 is 11 residues long. The V end was cut by 5 bases, the J end by 9 bases, with 13 bases between. CDR3 nucleotide sequence: TGCAGTGCTGGGCTGCTCAGGGCCCAGTACTTC. This codes for CSAGLLRAQYF.

J is TRBJ2-5 and V is TRBV28; TRBD1 might be the D (6 bases). Germline CDR1 reads MDHEN; CDR2 reads SYDVKM. V was shortened by 7 bases and J by 5 bases, with 14 bases between the two germline ends. The CDR3 loop spans 13 amino acids. CDR3 bases: TGTGCCAGCACCAAAGGGGGTCGGGAGACCCAGTACTTC. This encodes CASTKGGRETQYF.

The chain joins TRBV5-6 to TRBJ2-1, with 10 bases that match TRBD2. From germline, CDR1 is SGHDT and CDR2 YYEEEE. The V gene end was trimmed by 4 bases and the J gene end by 3 bases; junction bases not matched to a gene: 4. The CDR3 is made up of 15 amino acids. In DNA, the CDR3 is TGTGCCAGCAGCCTAGGACTAGCGGACTACAATGAGCAGTTCTTC. It encodes CASSLGLADYNEQFF.

The genes are TRBV10-1 and TRBJ1-1; 7 bases fit TRBD1. Germline V gene lookup returns CDR1 WNHNN and CDR2 SYGVQD (reference sequence). After removal of 5 bases from V and 5 bases from J, the junction contained 11 bases not matched to a gene. The CDR3 has 15 residues. The CDR3 spells CASSPRTGIGTEAFF. In nucleotides, the CDR3 is TGCGCCAGCAGTCCTCGGACAGGTATAGGGACTGAAGCTTTCTTT.

By proportion, this clone is medium-sized. The V call is TRBV10-1, the J call TRBJ2-7, with TRBD2 matching 11 bases. The germline V gene encodes CDR1 WNHNN and CDR2 SYGVQD (reference sequence). The CDR3 runs to 15 residues. Trimming took 0 bases from V and 2 from J; bases not matched to a gene: 0. The CDR3 protein is CASSESSGRAYEQYF. The CDR3, as DNA: TGCGCCAGCAGTGAGTCTAGCGGGAGGGCCTACGAGCAGTACTTC.

V usage is TRBV4-3 and J usage is TRBJ1-4; no reliable D call. Germline CDR1 is LGHNA and CDR2 is YSLEER. The CDR3 runs 14 residues. Trimming took 2 bases from V and 5 from J, leaving 9 bases between them. The CDR3 DNA reads TGCGCCAGCAGCCAACTCAGTTTCAATGAAAAACTGTTTTTT. This encodes CASSQLSFNEKLFF.

The chain employs TRBV5-1 and TRBJ2-7, with 7 bases lining up with TRBD1. Trimming took 6 bases from V and 3 from J; bases not matched to a gene: 9. The germline V gene has CDR1 SGHRS and CDR2 YFSETQ. CDR3 length: 14 amino acids. CDR3 sequence: CASTFTAGGYEQYF. The CDR3 DNA reads TGCGCCAGCACGTTCACGGCAGGGGGCTACGAGCAGTACTTC.

This clone was detected only a few times. The V call is TRBV11-3, the J call TRBJ2-3; tentatively, D is TRBD2 (5 bases). Germline-derived CDR1 and CDR2 are SGHNT and YENEEA. V was trimmed by 3 bases and J by 2 bases, leaving 12 bases between them. The CDR3 length is 15 residues. The DNA of the CDR3 is TGTGCCAGCAGCTTCGAGGGTTTCCCCACAGATACGCAGTATTTT. It translates to CASSFEGFPTDTQYF.

V usage is TRBV18 and J usage is TRBJ2-7; 11 bases align to TRBD1. CDR1 is KGHSH, CDR2 LQKENI, per germline. The CDR3 runs 14 residues. V trimming: 3 bases; J trimming: 4 bases; junction bases outside the gene matches: 2. This CDR3 is CASSPGQGVYEQYF. The CDR3 DNA reads TGTGCCAGCTCACCGGGACAGGGGGTTTACGAGCAGTACTTC. The whole variable domain, remainder taken from reference TRBV18 and TRBJ2-7, is NAGVMQNPRHLVRRRGQEARLRCSPMKGHSHVYWYRQLPEEGLKFMVYLQKENIIDESGMPKERFSAEFPKEGPSILRIQQVVRGDSAAYFCASSPGQGVYEQYFGPGTRLTVT.

The V and J genes are TRBV28 and TRBJ1-2; 7 bases line up with TRBD1. The germline V gene has CDR1 MDHEN and CDR2 SYDVKM. This CDR3 comprises 16 residues. The junction had 15 bases not matched to a gene; V was cut back by 7 bases and J by 4 bases. CDR3 amino acids: CASIGLRDRAFYGYTF. For the CDR3, the DNA is TGTGCCAGCATAGGGTTAAGGGACAGAGCCTTCTATGGCTACACCTTC.

This clone appeared a single time. The chain links TRBV10-2 to TRBJ2-1; D not certain. Trimming shortened V by 5 bases and J by 8 bases, and 7 bases separated the two germline ends. The CDR3 sequence is 11 residues long. Per germline, CDR1 WSHSY and CDR2 SAAADI. CDR3 region: CASSSFDEQFF. For the CDR3, the DNA is TGCGCCAGCAGTTCGTTCGATGAGCAGTTCTTC.

The rearrangement uses TRBV11-3 and TRBJ1-6, with TRBD1 matching 10 bases. The CDR3 length is 15 residues. Per germline, CDR1 SGHNT and CDR2 YENEEA. V lost 1 base, J lost 9 bases, and 3 bases stayed unmatched. The CDR3 nucleotides are TGTGCCAGCAGCTTAGTTGGGACAGGGGTTTCACCCCTCCACTTT. Amino acid sequence: CASSLVGTGVSPLHF. Full variable domain (missing parts from reference TRBV11-3 and TRBJ1-6): EAGVVQSPRYKIIEKKQPVAFWCNPISGHNTLYWYLQNLGQGPELLIRYENEEAVDDSQLPKDRFSAERLKGVDSTLKIQPAELGDSAVYLCASSLVGTGVSPLHFGNGTRLTVT.

The J gene is TRBJ1-5, the V gene TRBV5-1, with D perhaps TRBD1 (6 bases). The ends were cut back, 0 bases at V and 5 bases at J, with 12 bases in the middle. CDR1 and CDR2 from the germline V gene are SGHRS and YFSETQ. The CDR3 runs 15 residues. Here the CDR3 reads CASSLAGTGYQPQHF. The CDR3 DNA sequence: TGCGCCAGCAGCTTGGCTGGTACAGGGTATCAGCCCCAGCATTTT.

Worth noting for this clone: This may come from a read error, since a much larger clone is one base off. Other nucleotide sequences in the sample specify the same CDR3. The CDR3 reads CASSVGQGHLQGYTF. For the CDR3, the DNA is TGTGCCAGCAGCGTAGGACAGGGCCACCTACAAGGCTACACCTTC. The V call is TRBV9, the J call TRBJ1-2, with TRBD1 matching over 7 bases. CDR3 length: 15 amino acids. After removal of 0 bases from V and 8 bases from J, the junction contained 10 bases not matched to a gene. Germline-derived CDR1 and CDR2 are SGDLS and YYNGEE.

This clone is judged medium-sized (0.01 to 0.1%). The chain joins TRBV7-6 to TRBJ2-7; 8 bases match TRBD2. This CDR3 region has 15 residues. CDR1 is SGHVS and CDR2 is FNYEAQ in the germline V gene. Losses at the gene ends were 2 bases for V and 3 bases for J; bases not matched to a gene: 6. The CDR3 is CASSLLPSGGYEQYF. As DNA, the CDR3 is TGTGCCAGCAGCTTACTTCCCAGCGGGGGCTACGAGCAGTACTTC. The full variable domain, completed using reference TRBV7-6 and TRBJ2-7, is GAGVSQSPRYKVTKRGQDVALRCDPISGHVSLYWYRQALGQGPEFLTYFNYEAQQDKSGLPNDRFSAERPEGSISTLTIQRTEQRDSAMYRCASSLLPSGGYEQYFGPGTRLTVT.

As concerns this clone: Its ends do not fully match the called genes, so a read error is possible. The V and J genes are TRBV5-1 and TRBJ2-7; possibly TRBD2 for D (6 bases). Germline V lookup: CDR1 SGHRS, CDR2 YFSETQ. The length of the CDR3 is 13 residues. CDR3 DNA: TGCGCCAGCCACCCCGCGGGGTCGCACGGACCCGTCTTC. This encodes CASHPAGSHGPVF.

Only a few counts were recorded for this clone. The chain recombines TRBV5-6 with TRBJ1-3; D call uncertain. This CDR3 region has 12 residues. In germline, CDR1 is SGHDT, CDR2 YYEEEE. With 2 bases removed from V and 10 bases from J, the gap between germline ends came to 10 bases. The CDR3 here is CASSFSTGTIYF. CDR3 DNA: TGTGCCAGCAGCTTTAGCACCGGGACCATATATTTT. Full variable domain (missing parts from reference TRBV5-6 and TRBJ1-3): DAGVTQSPTHLIKTRGQQVTLRCSPKSGHDTVSWYQQALGQGPQFIFQYYEEEERQRGNFPDRFSGHQFPNYSSELNVNALLLGDSALYLCASSFSTGTIYFGEGSWLTVV.

The chain uses TRBV5-1 and TRBJ2-3; 12 bases match TRBD1. The CDR3 extends over 15 amino acids. The germline V gene encodes CDR1 SGHRS and CDR2 YFSETQ. V lost 4 bases, J lost 4 bases, and 4 bases stayed unmatched. The CDR3 bases are TGCGCCAGCAGCACCGGGACAGGGGGCGCAGATACGCAGTATTTT. It codes for CASSTGTGGADTQYF.

CDR3 sequence reads: CASSPWQVLTYEQYF. For the CDR3, the DNA is TGTGCCAGCAGCCCCTGGCAGGTTCTAACCTACGAGCAGTACTTC. The rearrangement joins TRBV7-9 to TRBJ2-7; no clear D gene. This CDR3 is built from 15 residues. In germline, CDR1 is SEHNR, CDR2 FQNEAQ (reference sequence). V lost 5 bases and J 2 bases, leaving 16 bases between the germline ends.

The V and J genes are TRBV29-1 and TRBJ1-2, with D possibly matching TRBD1 (5 bases). The CDR3 length is 12 residues. Germline CDR1 SQVTM, CDR2 ANQGSEA. V shed 2 bases and J shed 8 bases, with 12 bases lying between them. CDR3 sequence reads: CSVESGQGGYTF. The CDR3, as DNA: TGCAGCGTTGAATCCGGGCAGGGAGGCTACACCTTC. Filled out from reference TRBV29-1 and TRBJ1-2, the complete variable domain reads SAVISQKPSRDICQRGTSLTIQCQVDSQVTMMFWYRQQPGQSLTLIATANQGSEATYESGFVIDKFPISRPNLTFSTLTVSNMSPEDSSIYLCSVESGQGGYTFGSGTRLTVV.

This clone appeared a few times. The V call is TRBV19, the J call TRBJ2-1, with TRBD2 matching over 9 bases. CDR3 length: 14 residues. V shed 5 bases, J shed 7 bases, and the junction held 6 bases outside the gene matches. CDR1 and CDR2 from the germline V gene are LNHDA and SQIVND (reference sequence). CDR3 protein: CASSSQREENEQFF. The CDR3 region has the DNA TGTGCCAGTAGTTCCCAGCGGGAGGAAAATGAGCAGTTCTTC.